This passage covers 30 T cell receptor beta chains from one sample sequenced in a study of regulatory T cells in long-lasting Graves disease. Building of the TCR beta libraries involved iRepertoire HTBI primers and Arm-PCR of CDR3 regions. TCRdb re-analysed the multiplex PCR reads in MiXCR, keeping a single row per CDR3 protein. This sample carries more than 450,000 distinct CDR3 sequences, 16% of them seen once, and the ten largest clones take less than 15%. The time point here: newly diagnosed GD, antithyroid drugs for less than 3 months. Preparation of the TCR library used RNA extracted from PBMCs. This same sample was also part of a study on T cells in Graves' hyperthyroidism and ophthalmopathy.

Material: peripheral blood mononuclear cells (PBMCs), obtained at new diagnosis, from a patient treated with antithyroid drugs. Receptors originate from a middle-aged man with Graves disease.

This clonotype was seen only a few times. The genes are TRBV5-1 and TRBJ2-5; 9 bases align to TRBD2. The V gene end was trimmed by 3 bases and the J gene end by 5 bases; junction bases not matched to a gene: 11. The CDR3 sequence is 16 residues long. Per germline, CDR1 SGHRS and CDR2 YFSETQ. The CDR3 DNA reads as TGCGCCAGCAGCTCGATGACTAGCGGCCCTGGGGAGACCCAGTACTTC. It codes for CASSSMTSGPGETQYF.

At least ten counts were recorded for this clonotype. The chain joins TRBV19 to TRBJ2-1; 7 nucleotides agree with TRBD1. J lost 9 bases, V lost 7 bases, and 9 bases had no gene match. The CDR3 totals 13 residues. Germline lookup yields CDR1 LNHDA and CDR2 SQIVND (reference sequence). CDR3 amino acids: CASTMTGPGEQFF. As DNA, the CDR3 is TGTGCCAGTACCATGACAGGGCCCGGTGAGCAGTTCTTC.

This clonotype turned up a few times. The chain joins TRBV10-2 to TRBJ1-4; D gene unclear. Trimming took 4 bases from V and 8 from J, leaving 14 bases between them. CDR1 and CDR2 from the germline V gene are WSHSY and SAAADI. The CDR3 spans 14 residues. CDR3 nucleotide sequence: TGCGCCAGCAGTGGAACCTACCGGAGCGAAAAACTGTTTTTT. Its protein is CASSGTYRSEKLFF.

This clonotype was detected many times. The DNA for the CDR3 is TGTGCCAGCAGTCCAAATTTAGATGAGCAGTTCTTC. It is translated as CASSPNLDEQFF. The chain recombines TRBV28 with TRBJ2-1; D not certain. The length of the CDR3 is 12 residues. In germline, CDR1 is MDHEN, CDR2 SYDVKM. V lost 5 bases and J 8 bases, leaving 10 bases between the germline ends.

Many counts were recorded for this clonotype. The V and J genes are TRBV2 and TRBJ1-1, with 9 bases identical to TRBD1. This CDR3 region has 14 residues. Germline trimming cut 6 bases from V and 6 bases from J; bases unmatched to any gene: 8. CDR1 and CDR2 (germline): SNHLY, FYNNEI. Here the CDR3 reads CASRGDRVEAEAFF. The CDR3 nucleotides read TGTGCCAGCAGGGGGGACAGGGTAGAAGCTGAAGCTTTCTTT.

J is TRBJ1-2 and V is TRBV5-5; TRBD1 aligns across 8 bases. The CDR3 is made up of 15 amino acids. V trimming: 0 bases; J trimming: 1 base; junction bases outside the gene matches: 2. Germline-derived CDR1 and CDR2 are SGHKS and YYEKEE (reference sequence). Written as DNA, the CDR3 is TGTGCCAGCAGCTTGGACAGGGGGTATAACTATGGCTACACCTTC. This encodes CASSLDRGYNYGYTF.

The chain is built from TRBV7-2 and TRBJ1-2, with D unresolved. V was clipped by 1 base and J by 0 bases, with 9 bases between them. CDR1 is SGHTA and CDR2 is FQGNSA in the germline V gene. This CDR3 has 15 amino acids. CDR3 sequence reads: CASSLVGSSNYGYTF. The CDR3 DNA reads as TGTGCCAGCAGCTTAGTCGGAAGCTCTAACTATGGCTACACCTTC. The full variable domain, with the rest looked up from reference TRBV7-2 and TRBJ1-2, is GAGVSQSPSNKVTEKGKDVELRCDPISGHTALYWYRQSLGQGLEFLIYFQGNSAPDKSGLPSDRFSAERTGGSVSTLTIQRTQQEDSAVYLCASSLVGSSNYGYTFGSGTRLTVV.

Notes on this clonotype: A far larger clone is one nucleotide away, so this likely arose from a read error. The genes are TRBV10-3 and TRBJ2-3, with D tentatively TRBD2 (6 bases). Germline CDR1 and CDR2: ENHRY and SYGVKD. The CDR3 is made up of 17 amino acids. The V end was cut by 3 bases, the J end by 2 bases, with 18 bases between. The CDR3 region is CAISDQGRGGTTDTQYF. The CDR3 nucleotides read TGTGCCATCAGTGATCAGGGCCGGGGAGGAACCACAGATACGCAGTATTTT.

The chain's CDR3 is CATSDWTSGSCETQYF. The CDR3 nucleotides are TGTGCCACCAGTGATTGGACTAGCGGGAGTTGCGAGACCCAGTACTTC. The gene calls are TRBV24-1 and TRBJ2-5, with 13 nucleotides matching TRBD2. V trimming: 2 bases; J trimming: 5 bases; junction bases outside the gene matches: 4. Germline lookup yields CDR1 KGHDR and CDR2 SFDVKD. The CDR3 sequence is 16 residues long.

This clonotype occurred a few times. The DNA for the CDR3 is TGTGCCAGCAGTTACTCCCCTAGCGGGCGTCTAGATACGCAGTATTTT. It codes for CASSYSPSGRLDTQYF. The chain carries TRBV6-5 and TRBJ2-3; 8 positions match TRBD2. The CDR3 runs 16 residues. The germline V gene encodes CDR1 MNHEY and CDR2 SVGAGI. The ends lost 0 bases at V and 5 bases at J; junction bases unmatched: 7.

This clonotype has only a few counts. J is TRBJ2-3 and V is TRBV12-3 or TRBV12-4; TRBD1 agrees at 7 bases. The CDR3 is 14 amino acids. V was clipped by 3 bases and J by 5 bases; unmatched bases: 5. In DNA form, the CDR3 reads TGTGCCAGCAGTTTCCGGGACAGACGAGATACGCAGTATTTT. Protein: CASSFRDRRDTQYF.

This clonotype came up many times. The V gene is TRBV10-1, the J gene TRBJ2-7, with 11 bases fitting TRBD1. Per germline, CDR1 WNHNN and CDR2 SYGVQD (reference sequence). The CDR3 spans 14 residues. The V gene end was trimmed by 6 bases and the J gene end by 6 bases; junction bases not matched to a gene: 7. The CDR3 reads CASSPWTGGGEQYF. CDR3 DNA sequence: TGCGCCAGCAGCCCCTGGACAGGGGGCGGCGAGCAGTACTTC.

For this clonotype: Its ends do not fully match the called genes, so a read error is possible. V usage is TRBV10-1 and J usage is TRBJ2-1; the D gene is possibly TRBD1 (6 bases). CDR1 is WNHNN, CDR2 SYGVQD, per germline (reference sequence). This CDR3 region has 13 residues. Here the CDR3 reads CVIDTGNYNEQFF. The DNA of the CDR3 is TGTGTCATCGATACAGGGAATTACAATGAGCAGTTCTTC.

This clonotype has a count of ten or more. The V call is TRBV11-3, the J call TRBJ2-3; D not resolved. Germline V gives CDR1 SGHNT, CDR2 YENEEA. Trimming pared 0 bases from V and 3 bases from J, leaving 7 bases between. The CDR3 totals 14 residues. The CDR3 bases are TGTGCCAGCAGCTTAGATTGGCCGACAGATACGCAGTATTTT. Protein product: CASSLDWPTDTQYF. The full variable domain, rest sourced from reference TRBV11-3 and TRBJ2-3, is EAGVVQSPRYKIIEKKQPVAFWCNPISGHNTLYWYLQNLGQGPELLIRYENEEAVDDSQLPKDRFSAERLKGVDSTLKIQPAELGDSAVYLCASSLDWPTDTQYFGPGTRLTVL.

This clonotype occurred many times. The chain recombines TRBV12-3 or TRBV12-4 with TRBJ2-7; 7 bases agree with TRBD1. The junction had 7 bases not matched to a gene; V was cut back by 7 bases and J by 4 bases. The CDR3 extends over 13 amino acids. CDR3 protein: CASTLDRKYEQYF. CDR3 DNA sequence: TGTGCCAGCACCCTGGACAGGAAGTACGAGCAGTACTTC.

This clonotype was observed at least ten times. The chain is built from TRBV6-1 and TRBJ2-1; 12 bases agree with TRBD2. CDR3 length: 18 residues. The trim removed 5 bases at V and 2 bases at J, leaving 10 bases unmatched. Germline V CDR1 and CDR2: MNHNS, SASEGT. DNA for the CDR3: TGTGCCAGCAGTCCATTCCTGACTAGCGGGAGTACCTACAATGAGCAGTTCTTC. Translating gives CASSPFLTSGSTYNEQFF.

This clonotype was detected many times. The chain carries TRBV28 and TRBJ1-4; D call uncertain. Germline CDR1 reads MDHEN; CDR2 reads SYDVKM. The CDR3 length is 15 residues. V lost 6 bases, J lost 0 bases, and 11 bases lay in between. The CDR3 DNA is TGTGCCAGCAGACGGACGGATCCAACTAATGAAAAACTGTTTTTT. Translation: CASRRTDPTNEKLFF.

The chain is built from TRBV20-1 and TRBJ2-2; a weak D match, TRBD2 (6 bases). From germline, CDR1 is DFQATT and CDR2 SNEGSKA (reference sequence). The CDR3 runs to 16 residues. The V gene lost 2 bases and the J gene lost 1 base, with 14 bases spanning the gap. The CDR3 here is CSARSMVSGNTGELFF. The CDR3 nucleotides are TGCAGTGCTAGATCGATGGTTAGCGGGAACACCGGGGAGCTGTTTTTT.

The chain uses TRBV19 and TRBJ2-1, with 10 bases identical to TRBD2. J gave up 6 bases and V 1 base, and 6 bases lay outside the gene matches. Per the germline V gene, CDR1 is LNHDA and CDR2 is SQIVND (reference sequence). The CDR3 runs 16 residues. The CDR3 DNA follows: TGTGCCAGTAGTATAGTTCGGACTAGCGGCAGCAATGAGCAGTTCTTC. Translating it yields CASSIVRTSGSNEQFF.

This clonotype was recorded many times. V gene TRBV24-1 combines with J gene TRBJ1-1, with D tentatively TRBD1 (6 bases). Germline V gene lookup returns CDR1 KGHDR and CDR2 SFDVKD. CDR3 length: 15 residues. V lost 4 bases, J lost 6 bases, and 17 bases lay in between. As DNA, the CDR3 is TGTGCCACCAGTGACTCGGGACAAATAAACGCTGAAGCTTTCTTT. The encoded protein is CATSDSGQINAEAFF.

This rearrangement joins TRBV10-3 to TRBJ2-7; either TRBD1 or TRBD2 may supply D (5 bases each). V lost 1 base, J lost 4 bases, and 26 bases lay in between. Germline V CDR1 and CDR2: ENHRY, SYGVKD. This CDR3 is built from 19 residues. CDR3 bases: TGTGCCATCAGTGAGTATAGGGGACGAGAAGTACGGGATTTGTACGAGCAGTACTTC. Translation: CAISEYRGREVRDLYEQYF.

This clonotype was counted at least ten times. In DNA form, the CDR3 reads TGTGCCAGCAGCGTAACCGGGACGCTAGCCGACACCTTC. Its translation: CASSVTGTLADTF. This chain links TRBV7-9 with TRBJ1-2, with a weak D call TRBD1 (5 bases). The CDR3 has 13 amino acids. Looked up from germline, CDR1 is SEHNR and CDR2 is FQNEAQ (reference sequence). V was clipped by 5 bases and J by 12 bases, with 19 bases between them.

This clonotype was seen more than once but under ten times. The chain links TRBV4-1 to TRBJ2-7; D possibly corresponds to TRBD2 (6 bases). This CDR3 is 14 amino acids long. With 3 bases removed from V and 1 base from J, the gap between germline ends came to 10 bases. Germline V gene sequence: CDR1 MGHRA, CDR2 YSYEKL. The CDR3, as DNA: TGCGCCAGCAGCCATAGCGGTCCTTCCTACGAGCAGTACTTC. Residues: CASSHSGPSYEQYF.

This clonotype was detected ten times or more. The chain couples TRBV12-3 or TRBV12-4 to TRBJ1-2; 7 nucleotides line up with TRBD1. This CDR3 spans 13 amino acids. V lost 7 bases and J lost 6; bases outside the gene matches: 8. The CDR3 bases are TGTGCCAGCATCCTTACAGGGGTCCATGGCTACACCTTC. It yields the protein CASILTGVHGYTF.

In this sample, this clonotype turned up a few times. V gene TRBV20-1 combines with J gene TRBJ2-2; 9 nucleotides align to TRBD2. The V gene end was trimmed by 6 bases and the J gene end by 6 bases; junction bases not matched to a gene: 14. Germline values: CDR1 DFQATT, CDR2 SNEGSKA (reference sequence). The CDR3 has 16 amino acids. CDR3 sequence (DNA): TGCAGTGCCCGATCCCTGCGGGAGGGTAATGCCGGGGAGCTGTTTTTT. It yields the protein CSARSLREGNAGELFF.

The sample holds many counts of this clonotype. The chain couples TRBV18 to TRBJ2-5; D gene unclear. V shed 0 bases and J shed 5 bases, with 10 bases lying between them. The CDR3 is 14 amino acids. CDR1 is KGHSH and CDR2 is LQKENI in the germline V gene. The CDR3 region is CASSPPWVAETQYF. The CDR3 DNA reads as TGTGCCAGCTCACCACCTTGGGTTGCGGAGACCCAGTACTTC.

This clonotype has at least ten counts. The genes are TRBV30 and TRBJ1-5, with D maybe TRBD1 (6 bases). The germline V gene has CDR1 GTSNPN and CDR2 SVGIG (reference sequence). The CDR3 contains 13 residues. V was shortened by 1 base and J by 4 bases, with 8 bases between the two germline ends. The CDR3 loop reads CAWSDGQNQPQHF. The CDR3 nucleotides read TGTGCCTGGAGTGACGGACAGAATCAGCCCCAGCATTTT.

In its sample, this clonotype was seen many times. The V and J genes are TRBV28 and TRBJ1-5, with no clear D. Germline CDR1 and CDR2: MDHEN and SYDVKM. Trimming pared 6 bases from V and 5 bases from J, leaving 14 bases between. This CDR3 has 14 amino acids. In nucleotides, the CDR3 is TGTGCCAGCAGCCCGAGTTTCCAGCATCAGCCCCAGCATTTT. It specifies CASSPSFQHQPQHF.

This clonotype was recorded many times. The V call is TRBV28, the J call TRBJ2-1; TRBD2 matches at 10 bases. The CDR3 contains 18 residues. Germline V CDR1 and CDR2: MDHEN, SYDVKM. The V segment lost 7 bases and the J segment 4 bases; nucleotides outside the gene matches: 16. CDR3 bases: TGTGCCAGCAAACCTCCGGGACTAGCGAGGGTGGGTTACAATGAGCAGTTCTTC. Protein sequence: CASKPPGLARVGYNEQFF.

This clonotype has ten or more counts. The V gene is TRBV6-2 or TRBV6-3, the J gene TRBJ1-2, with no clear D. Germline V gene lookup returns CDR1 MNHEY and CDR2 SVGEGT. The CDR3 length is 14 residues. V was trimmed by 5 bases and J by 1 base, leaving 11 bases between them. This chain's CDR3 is CASSELGVNYGYTF. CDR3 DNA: TGTGCCAGCAGTGAATTGGGCGTTAACTATGGCTACACCTTC.